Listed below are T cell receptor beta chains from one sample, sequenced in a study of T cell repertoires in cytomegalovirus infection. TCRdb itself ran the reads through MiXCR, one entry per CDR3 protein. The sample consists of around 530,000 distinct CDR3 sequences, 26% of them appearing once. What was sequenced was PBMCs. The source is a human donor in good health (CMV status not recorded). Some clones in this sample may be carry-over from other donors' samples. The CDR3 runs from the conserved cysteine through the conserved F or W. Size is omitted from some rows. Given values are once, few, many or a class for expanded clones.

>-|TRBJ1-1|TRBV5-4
CASSQERGQMNTEAFF
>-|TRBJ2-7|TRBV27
CASTLYARDRPYEQYF
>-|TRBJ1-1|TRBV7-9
CASSLGSGGTEAFF
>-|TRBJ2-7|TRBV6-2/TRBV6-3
CASSSTYNYEQYF
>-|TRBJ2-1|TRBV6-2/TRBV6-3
CASSRDYSSYNEQFF
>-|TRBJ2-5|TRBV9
CASSVASGRDETQYF
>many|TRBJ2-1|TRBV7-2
CASSLVADTTYNEQFF
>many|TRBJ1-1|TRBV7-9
CASSTSTGGTEAFF
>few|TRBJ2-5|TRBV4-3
CASSEDSDRETQYF
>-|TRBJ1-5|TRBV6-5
CASSPRGGVGQPQHF
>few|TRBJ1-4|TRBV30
CAWKQQGHPKLFF
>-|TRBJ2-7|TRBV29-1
CSVEVPGSPYEQYF
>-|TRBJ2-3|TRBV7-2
CASSLGAGGGPDTQYF
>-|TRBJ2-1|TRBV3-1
CASSLLAGDTDEQFF
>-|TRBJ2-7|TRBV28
CASRDFMTGSSYEQYF
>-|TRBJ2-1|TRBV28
CASSLAVTYNEQFF
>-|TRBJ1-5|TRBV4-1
CASSQYNDQPQHF
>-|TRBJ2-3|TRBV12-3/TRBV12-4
CASSTDSLITDTQYF
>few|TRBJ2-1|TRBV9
CASSVVGSGSYNEQFF
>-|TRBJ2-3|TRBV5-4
CASSFSSGDTDTQYF
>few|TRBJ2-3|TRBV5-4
CASSLRQVADTQYF
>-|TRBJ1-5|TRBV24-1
CATSDSDGNQPQHF
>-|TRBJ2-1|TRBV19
CASKQGGYNEQFF
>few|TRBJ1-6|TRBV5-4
CASSVLTGNSPLHF
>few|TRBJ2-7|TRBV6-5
CASSYSLQGFSNEQYF
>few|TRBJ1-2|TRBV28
CASSVTEVYGYTF
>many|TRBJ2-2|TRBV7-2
CASSLFQLSQNTGELFF
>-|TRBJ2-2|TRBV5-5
CASSSTGGQAGELFF
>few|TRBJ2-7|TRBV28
CASSFLAGAYEQYF
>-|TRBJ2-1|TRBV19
CASSIEAGSSYNEQFF
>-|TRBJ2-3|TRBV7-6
CASSENGLAGPAYRTQYF
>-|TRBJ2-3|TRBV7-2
CASSKGQGAGADTQYF
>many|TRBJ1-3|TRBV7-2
CASSLAQTPGNTIYF
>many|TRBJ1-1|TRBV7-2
CASSLEERAEAFF
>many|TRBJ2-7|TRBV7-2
CASSLGQTGIVDEQYF
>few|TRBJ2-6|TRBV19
CASSHGPLSDRGRGANVLTF
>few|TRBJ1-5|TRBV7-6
CASSQLGGDQPQHF
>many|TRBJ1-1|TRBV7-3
CASSFESAGRHTEAFF
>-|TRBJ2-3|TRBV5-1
CASSLEVGRGTDTQYF
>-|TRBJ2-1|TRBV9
CASSPHRASGPYNEQFF
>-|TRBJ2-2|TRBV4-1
CASSPQAGSNTGELFF
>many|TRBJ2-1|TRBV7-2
CASSPNRLAAYNEQFF
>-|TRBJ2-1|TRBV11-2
CASSTGGLAGPNEQFF
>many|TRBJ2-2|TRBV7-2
CASSYQLAVNTGELFF
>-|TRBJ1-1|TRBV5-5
CASSLDRANAEAFF